This T cell receptor (beta chain) came from a study of low-dose radiotherapy and immunotherapy resistance in tumors. This clonotype was counted at least ten times. Described time point: after trial treatment. This sample's treatment: LDRT plus nivolumab, ipilimumab, low-dose cyclophosphamide and aspirin (RACIN trial). Administered to the donors were nivolumab, ipilimumab, aspirin, low-dose cyclophosphamide and low-dose radiotherapy. TRAV- and TRBV-specific primers, spanning alpha and beta chains, primed first-strand cDNA. TCRs were put through 20 to 25 PCR cycles of amplification with Phusion. A constant-region primer and the V-primer adapter served as the primer pair. TCRdb processed the reads anew with MiXCR; each CDR3 protein has one entry. The sample has about 97,000 distinct CDR3 sequences; about 20% are singletons. Germline CDR1 and CDR2: SGHNT and YYREEE (reference sequence). Between the trimmed V and J ends, which lost 3 bases and 4 bases, there was a span of 12 bases. The CDR3 contains 14 residues.

This TCR was sampled from a male donor with prostate cancer. The genes are TRBV5-4 and TRBJ2-3; no clear D gene. This sample comprised PBMCs, obtained after low-dose radiotherapy plus immunotherapy. CDR3 loop: CASSSPRTSDTQYF. Written as DNA, the CDR3 is TGTGCCAGCAGCTCCCCCCGGACGTCAGATACGCAGTATTTT.